Below, 3 T cell receptor beta chains from the same sample are listed, as sequenced in a study of PD-1 blockade in classical Hodgkin lymphoma. There was relapse after autologous stem cell transplantation in every patient, and there was variation in brentuximab vedotin exposure. Assay: immunoSEQ multiplex PCR; the TCRdb copy retains only in-frame clones and omits some. There are some 38,000 clones in the sample; over 60% occur only once, and roughly 9.7% lies in the top ten. The starting material was peripheral blood mononuclear cells (PBMCs), obtained at baseline. These receptors were taken from a human donor with classical Hodgkin lymphoma.

This clone has just a few counts. The J gene is TRBJ1-1, the V gene TRBV4-1, with D uncertain. Germline values: CDR1 MGHRA, CDR2 YSYEKL. Between the trimmed V and J ends, which lost 5 bases and 1 base, there was a span of 17 bases. This CDR3 spans 16 amino acids. CDR3 region: CASSFNSNRGNTEAFF. For the CDR3, the DNA is TGCGCCAGCAGCTTTAATTCAAACCGGGGGAACACTGAAGCTTTCTTT.

This clone appeared many times. This specimen includes other DNA sequences encoding the same CDR3. V and J are TRBV9 and TRBJ2-1; tentative D call: TRBD2 (5 bases). The CDR3 is made up of 13 amino acids. CDR1 and CDR2 from the germline V gene are SGDLS and YYNGEE. The V end lost 0 bases, the J end lost 6 bases, and 7 bases lay between the germline ends. CDR3 nucleotides: TGTGCCAGCAGCGTAGCAACTAGCAATGAGCAGTTCTTC. This codes for CASSVATSNEQFF.

This clone was counted only a few times. This chain joins TRBV13 and TRBJ2-1; TRBD2 aligns across 13 bases. The CDR3 sequence is 16 residues long. Germline loops: CDR1 PRHDT, CDR2 FYEKMQ (reference sequence). V dropped 7 bases and J dropped 9; count of bases not matched to a gene: 12. CDR3 in amino acids: CASTLGGTSGKGEQFF. CDR3 sequence (DNA): TGTGCCAGCACCCTTGGCGGGACTAGCGGGAAGGGTGAGCAGTTCTTC.